The present entry profiles one TCR beta chain with its context. V was shortened by 4 bases and J by 7 bases, with 14 bases between the two germline ends. The CDR3 covers 14 residues. Looked up from germline, CDR1 is SGHRS and CDR2 is YFSETQ. The data were taken from a study of blood T cell repertoires in COVID-19. Measured with immunoSEQ multiplex PCR; TCRdb has only the in-frame clones, and not every one. The sample includes 300,000 or so clones, approximately 86% of them seen just once. Participants spanned ages about 18 to 90 years and resided in about two dozen US areas. Participants were placed into cohorts based on the clinical history they reported.

The sequenced material came from PBMCs or T cells enriched from blood (not recorded which). The source is a woman in her forties with acute COVID-19. J is TRBJ1-4 and V is TRBV5-1; the D is unclear. The CDR3 region has the DNA TGCGCCAGCAGCCGAGACGGAGTGGCTGAAAAACTGTTTTTT. This codes for CASSRDGVAEKLFF. Full variable domain (remainder filled in from reference TRBV5-1 and TRBJ1-4): KAGVTQTPRYLIKTRGQQVTLSCSPISGHRSVSWYQQTPGQGLQFLFEYFSETQRNKGNFPGRFSGRQFSNSRSEMNVSTLELGDSALYLCASSRDGVAEKLFFGSGTQLSVL.